This T cell receptor beta chain was profiled in a study of neurological immune-mediated disorders. As for time point: longitudinal time-point 2. For the unsorted libraries, 2 million PBMCs stored at -80 C served as input. The cDNA came from 5'RACE, which used 10-nucleotide random UMIs. Over 190 million TCR-beta sequences from 15-18 subjects came out of each sequencing run. TCRdb fed the 5' RACE reads into MiXCR, producing one record per CDR3 protein. The sample has about 49,000 distinct CDR3 sequences; around 14% are singletons. Between the trimmed V and J ends, which lost 5 bases and 9 bases, there was a span of 14 bases. The CDR3 extends over 14 amino acids. Germline CDR1 reads SGHAT; CDR2 reads FQNNGV. Findings and limits, study-wide: TCR-beta repertoires seemed private in all groups, with no expanded CDR3 amino acid sequences shared.

There are many counts of this clonotype. No antigen is known for it. The sequence came from a male donor with HTLV-1-associated myelopathy (HAM/TSP). Source material: PBMCs. This chain connects TRBV11-2 to TRBJ1-6; D gene uncertain. The CDR3 protein is CASSAILASSPLHF. CDR3 in DNA: TGTGCCAGCAGCGCCATCCTTGCGAGTTCACCCCTCCACTTT.